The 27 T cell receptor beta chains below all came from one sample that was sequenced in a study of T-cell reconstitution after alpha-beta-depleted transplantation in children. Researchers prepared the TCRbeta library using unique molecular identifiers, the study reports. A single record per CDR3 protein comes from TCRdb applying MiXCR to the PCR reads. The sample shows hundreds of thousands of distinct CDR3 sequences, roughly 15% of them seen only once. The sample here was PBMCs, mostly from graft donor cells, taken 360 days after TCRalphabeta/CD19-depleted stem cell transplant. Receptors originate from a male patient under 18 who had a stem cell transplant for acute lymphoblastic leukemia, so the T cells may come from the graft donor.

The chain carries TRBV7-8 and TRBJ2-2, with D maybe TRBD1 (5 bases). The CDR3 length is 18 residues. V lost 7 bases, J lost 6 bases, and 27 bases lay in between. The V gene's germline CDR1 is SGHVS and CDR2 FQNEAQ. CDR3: CASIPDVGRAIVSGELFF. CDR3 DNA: TGTGCCAGCATCCCCGACGTCGGCAGGGCTATTGTGTCCGGGGAGCTGTTTTTT.

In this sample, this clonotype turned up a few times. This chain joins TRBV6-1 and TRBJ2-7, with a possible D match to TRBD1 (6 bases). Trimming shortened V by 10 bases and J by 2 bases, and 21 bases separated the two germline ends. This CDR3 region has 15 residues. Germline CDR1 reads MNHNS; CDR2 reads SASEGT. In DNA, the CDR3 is TGTGCCACAGGGGCGTTGGGGAAAGGGACCTACGAGCAGTACTTC. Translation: CATGALGKGTYEQYF.

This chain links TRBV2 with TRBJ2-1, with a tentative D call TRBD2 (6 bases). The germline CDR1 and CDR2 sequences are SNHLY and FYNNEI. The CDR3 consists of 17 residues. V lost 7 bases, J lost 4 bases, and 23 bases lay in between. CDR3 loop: CASIEERVRLRYNEQFF. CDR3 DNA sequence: TGTGCCAGCATCGAAGAGCGGGTAAGGCTAAGATACAATGAGCAGTTCTTC.

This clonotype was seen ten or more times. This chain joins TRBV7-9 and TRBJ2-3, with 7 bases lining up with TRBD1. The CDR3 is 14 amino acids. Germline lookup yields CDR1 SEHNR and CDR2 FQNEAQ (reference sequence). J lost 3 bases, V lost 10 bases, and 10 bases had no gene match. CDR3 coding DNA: TGTGCCACTGCGCAGGGGGAAGGGACAGATACGCAGTATTTT. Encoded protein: CATAQGEGTDTQYF.

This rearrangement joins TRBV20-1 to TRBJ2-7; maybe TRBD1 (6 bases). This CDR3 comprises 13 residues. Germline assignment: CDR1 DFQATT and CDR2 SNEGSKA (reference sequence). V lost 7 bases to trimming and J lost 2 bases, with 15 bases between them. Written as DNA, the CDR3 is TGCAGTGGAGGGACAATCGGGCCCTACGAGCAGTACTTC. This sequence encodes CSGGTIGPYEQYF.

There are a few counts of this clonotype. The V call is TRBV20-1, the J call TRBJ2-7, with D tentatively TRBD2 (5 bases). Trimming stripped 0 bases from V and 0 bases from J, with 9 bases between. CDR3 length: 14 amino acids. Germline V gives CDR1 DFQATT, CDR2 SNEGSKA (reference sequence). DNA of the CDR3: TGCAGTGCTAGAGATTCGGGGATCTCCTACGAGCAGTACTTC. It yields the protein CSARDSGISYEQYF.

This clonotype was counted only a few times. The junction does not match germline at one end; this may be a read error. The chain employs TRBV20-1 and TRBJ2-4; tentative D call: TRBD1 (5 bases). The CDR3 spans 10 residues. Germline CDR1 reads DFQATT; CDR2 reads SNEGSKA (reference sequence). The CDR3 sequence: CSASRQGMKF. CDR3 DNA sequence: TGCAGTGCTAGTCGGCAGGGTATGAAGTTC.

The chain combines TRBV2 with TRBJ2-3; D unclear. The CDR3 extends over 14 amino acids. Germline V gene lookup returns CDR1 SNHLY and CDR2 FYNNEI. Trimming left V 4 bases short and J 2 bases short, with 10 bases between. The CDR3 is CASSGALPTDTQYF. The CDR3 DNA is TGTGCCAGCAGTGGGGCGTTGCCCACAGATACGCAGTATTTT.

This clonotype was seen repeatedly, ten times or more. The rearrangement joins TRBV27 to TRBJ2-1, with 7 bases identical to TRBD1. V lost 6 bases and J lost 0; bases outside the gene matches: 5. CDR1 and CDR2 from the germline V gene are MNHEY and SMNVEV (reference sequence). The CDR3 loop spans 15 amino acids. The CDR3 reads CASRLGQSSYNEQFF. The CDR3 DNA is TGTGCCAGCAGGCTGGGACAGAGCTCCTACAATGAGCAGTTCTTC.

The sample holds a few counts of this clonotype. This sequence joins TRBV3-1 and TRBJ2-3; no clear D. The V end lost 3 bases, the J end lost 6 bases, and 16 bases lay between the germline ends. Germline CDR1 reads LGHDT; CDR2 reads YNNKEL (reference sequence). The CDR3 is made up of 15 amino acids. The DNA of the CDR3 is TGTGCCAGCAGCCACGCCCGCCTCCTTGGCGATACGCAGTATTTT. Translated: CASSHARLLGDTQYF.

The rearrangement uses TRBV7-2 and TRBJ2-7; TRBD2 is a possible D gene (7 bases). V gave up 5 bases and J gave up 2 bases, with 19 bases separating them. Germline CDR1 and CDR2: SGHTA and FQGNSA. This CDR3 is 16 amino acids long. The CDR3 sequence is CASSRGDTFHAYEQYF. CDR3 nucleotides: TGTGCCAGCAGCCGGGGGGACACCTTTCACGCCTACGAGCAGTACTTC.

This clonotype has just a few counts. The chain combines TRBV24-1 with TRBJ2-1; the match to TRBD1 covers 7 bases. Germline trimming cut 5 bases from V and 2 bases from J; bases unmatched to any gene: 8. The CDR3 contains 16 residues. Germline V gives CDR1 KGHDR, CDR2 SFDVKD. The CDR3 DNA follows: TGTGCCACCAGTGCTTCGGGACAGCTACCCTACAATGAGCAGTTCTTC. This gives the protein CATSASGQLPYNEQFF.

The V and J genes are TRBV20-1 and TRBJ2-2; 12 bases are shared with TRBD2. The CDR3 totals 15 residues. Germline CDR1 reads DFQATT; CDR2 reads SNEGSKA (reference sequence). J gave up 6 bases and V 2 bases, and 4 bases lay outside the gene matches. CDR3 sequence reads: CSARFPSGRAGELFF. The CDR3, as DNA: TGCAGTGCTAGATTCCCTAGCGGGAGGGCCGGGGAGCTGTTTTTT.

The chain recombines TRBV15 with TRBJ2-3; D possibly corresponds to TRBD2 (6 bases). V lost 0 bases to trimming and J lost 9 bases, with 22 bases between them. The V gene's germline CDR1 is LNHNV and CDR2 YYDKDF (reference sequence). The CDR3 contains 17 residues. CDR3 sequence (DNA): TGTGCCACCAGCAGAGATTATAGGCTAGCGCAACTAGGGACGCAGTATTTT. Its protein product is CATSRDYRLAQLGTQYF.

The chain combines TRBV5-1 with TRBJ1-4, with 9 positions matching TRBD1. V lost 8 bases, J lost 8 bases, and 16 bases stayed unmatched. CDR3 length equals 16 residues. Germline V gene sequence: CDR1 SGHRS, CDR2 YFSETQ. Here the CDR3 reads CASAFSGQGFREKLFF. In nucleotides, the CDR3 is TGCGCCAGTGCCTTTTCGGGACAGGGCTTCAGGGAAAAACTGTTTTTT.

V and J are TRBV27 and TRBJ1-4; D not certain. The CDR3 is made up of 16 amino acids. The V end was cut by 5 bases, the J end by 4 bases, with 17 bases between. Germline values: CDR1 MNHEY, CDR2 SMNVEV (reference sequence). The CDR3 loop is CASSPRSWAFNEKLFF. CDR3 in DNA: TGTGCCAGCAGTCCGCGCAGTTGGGCCTTTAATGAAAAACTGTTTTTT.

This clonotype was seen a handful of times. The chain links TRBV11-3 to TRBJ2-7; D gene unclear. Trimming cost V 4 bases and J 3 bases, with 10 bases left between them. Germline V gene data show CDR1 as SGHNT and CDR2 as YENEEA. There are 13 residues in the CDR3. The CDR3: CASSSQLGYEQYF. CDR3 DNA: TGTGCCAGCAGCTCCCAGCTGGGCTACGAGCAGTACTTC.

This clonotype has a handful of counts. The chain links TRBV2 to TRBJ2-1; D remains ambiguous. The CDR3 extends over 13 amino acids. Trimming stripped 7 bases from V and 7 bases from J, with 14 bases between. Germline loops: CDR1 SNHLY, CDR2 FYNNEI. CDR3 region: CASISGKGNEQFF. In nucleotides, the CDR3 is TGTGCCAGCATTTCCGGAAAGGGTAATGAGCAGTTCTTC.

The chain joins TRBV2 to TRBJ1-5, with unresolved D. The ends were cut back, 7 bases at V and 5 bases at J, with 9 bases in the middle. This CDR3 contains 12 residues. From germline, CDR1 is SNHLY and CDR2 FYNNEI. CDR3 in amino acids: CASTEGDQPQHF. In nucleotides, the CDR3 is TGTGCCAGCACAGAGGGCGATCAGCCCCAGCATTTT.

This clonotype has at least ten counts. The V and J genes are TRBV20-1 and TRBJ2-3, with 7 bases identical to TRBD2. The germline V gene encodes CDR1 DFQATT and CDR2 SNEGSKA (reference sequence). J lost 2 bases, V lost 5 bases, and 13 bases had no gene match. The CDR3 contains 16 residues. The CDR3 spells CSARGVALGPTDTQYF. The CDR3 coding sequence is TGCAGTGCTCGGGGGGTAGCCCTTGGTCCCACAGATACGCAGTATTTT.

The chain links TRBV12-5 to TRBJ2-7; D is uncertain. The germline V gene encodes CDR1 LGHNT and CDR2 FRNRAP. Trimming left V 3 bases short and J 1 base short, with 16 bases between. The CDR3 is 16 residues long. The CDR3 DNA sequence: TGTGCTAGTGGTTTAGACCTAGGGTCTGTATCCTACGAGCAGTACTTC. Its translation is CASGLDLGSVSYEQYF.

The CDR3, as DNA: TGCAGCGTTGTGTGGCGACGGCTGAGCTCTGGGGCCAACGTCCTGACTTTC. Residues: CSVVWRRLSSGANVLTF. The J gene is TRBJ2-6, the V gene TRBV29-1; D is uncertain. CDR3 size: 17 residues. The germline V and J ends were trimmed by 4 bases and 0 bases, with 16 bases remaining between them. Germline V gives CDR1 SQVTM, CDR2 ANQGSEA.

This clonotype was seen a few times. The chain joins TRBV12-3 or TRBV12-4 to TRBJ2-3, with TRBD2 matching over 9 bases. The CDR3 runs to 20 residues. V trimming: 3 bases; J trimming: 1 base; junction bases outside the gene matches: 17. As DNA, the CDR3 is TGTGCCAGCAGTTTCGGACCGGGACTAGCTCTCCCGCACCGCACAGATACGCAGTATTTT. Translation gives CASSFGPGLALPHRTDTQYF.

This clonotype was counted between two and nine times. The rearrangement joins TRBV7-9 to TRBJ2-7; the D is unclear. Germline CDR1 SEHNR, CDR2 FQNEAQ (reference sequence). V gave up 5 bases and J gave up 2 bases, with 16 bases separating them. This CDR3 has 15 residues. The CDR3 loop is CASSPPGLGTYEQYF. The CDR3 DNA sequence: TGTGCCAGCAGCCCCCCCGGGTTAGGTACCTACGAGCAGTACTTC.

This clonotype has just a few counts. CDR3 DNA: TGTGCCAGCAGTGAGGGTAGAGCAGTGAAGACCCAGTACTTC. Encoded protein: CASSEGRAVKTQYF. The chain joins TRBV25-1 to TRBJ2-5; D is ambiguous. Germline V gives CDR1 MGHDK, CDR2 SYGVNS. The V and J ends lost 3 bases and 6 bases respectively, with 14 bases between them. The CDR3 covers 14 residues.

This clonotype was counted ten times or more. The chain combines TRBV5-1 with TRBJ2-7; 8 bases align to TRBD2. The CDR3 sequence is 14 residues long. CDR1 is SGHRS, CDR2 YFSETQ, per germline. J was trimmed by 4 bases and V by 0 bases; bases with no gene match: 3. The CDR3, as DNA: TGCGCCAGCAGCTTGGGCAGCGGGAGTTACGAGCAGTACTTC. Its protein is CASSLGSGSYEQYF.

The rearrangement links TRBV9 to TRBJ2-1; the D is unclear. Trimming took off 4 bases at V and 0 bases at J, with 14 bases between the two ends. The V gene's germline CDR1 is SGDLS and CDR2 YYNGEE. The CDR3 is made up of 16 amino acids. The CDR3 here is CASSPRRVGSYNEQFF. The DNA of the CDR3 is TGTGCCAGCAGCCCCCGGCGTGTGGGCTCCTACAATGAGCAGTTCTTC.